The 18 T cell receptor beta chains below come from one sample, sequenced in a study of post-analysis software for immune sequencing data. Every TCR beta cDNA library bore unique molecular identifiers. TCRdb reprocessed the PCR reads via MiXCR and lists one record per CDR3 protein. There are about 500,000 distinct CDR3 sequences in the sample; around 40% occur only once, and 9.5% to 13% lies in the top ten. Broader study findings: A handful of TRBV segments appeared more often in patients than in controls, and TRBV5-6, TRBV5-1 and TRBV20-1 were among these.

These receptors have no known antigen. Material: blood. The receptors stem from a girl aged 5-17 years with multiple sclerosis.

The rearrangement links TRBV28 to TRBJ2-5, with 9 positions matching TRBD2. CDR1 is MDHEN and CDR2 is SYDVKM in the germline V gene. The CDR3 length is 15 residues. Unmatched junction bases numbered 5, after V lost 2 bases and J lost 4 bases. The CDR3 DNA follows: TGTGCCAGCAGTTTACCAGCGGGAGGTGCAGAGACCCAGTACTTC. This encodes CASSLPAGGAETQYF. The full variable domain, completed using reference TRBV28 and TRBJ2-5, is DVKVTQSSRYLVKRTGEKVFLECVQDMDHENMFWYRQDPGLGLRLIYFSYDVKMKEKGDIPEGYSVSREKKERFSLILESASTNQTSMYLCASSLPAGGAETQYFGPGTRLLVL.

The chain couples TRBV10-3 to TRBJ2-5; D tentatively reads TRBD1 or TRBD2 (5 bases each). Matching the DNA end better, TRBJ2-7 makes the J call doubtful. The CDR3 consists of 13 residues. Per the germline V gene, CDR1 is ENHRY and CDR2 is SYGVKD. The CDR3 bases are TGTGCCATCACCGGGGCCCAGTCGAGCGAGCAGTACTTC. As protein: CAITGAQSSEQYF.

This clonotype was found a few times. The rearrangement links TRBV4-1 to TRBJ1-2; D call uncertain. From germline, CDR1 is MGHRA and CDR2 YSYEKL. V lost 0 bases and J 2 bases, leaving 10 bases between the germline ends. The CDR3 spans 15 residues. The CDR3 DNA follows: TGCGCCAGCAGCCAAGAGGTGGCCGACAACTATGGCTACACCTTC. This translates into CASSQEVADNYGYTF.

The chain uses TRBV6-1 and TRBJ1-1, with D uncertain. The CDR3 has 14 amino acids. The V end was cut by 0 bases, the J end by 8 bases, with 13 bases between. Germline assignment: CDR1 MNHNS and CDR2 SASEGT. The CDR3 sequence is CASSEAPIWREAFF. CDR3 coding DNA: TGTGCCAGCAGTGAAGCGCCTATTTGGAGAGAAGCTTTCTTT.

For this clonotype: The germline gene is not matched at one end of the junction; a read error may be the cause. For the CDR3, the DNA is TGTGCCAGCAGACACCCAACAGATACGCGGTATTTT. It encodes CASRHPTDTRYF. The chain combines TRBV25-1 with TRBJ2-3; D call uncertain. Germline CDR1 MGHDK, CDR2 SYGVNS. This CDR3 has 12 residues.

This clonotype was counted only a few times. The chain carries TRBV27 and TRBJ2-1; D might be TRBD2 (6 bases). Germline V CDR1 and CDR2: MNHEY, SMNVEV (reference sequence). V was clipped by 4 bases and J by 2 bases, with 15 bases between them. This CDR3 contains 16 residues. CDR3 sequence (DNA): TGTGCCAGCAGTTACGGTAGGGGACTCACCTACAATGAGCAGTTCTTC. It codes for CASSYGRGLTYNEQFF.

This chain links TRBV18 with TRBJ1-1, with a possible D match to TRBD1 (5 bases). Trimming pared 3 bases from V and 3 bases from J, leaving 11 bases between. Germline V CDR1 and CDR2: KGHSH, LQKENI. The CDR3 consists of 14 residues. The CDR3, as DNA: TGTGCCAGCTCACCGGGACGGGGTTACACTGAAGCTTTCTTT. Translated: CASSPGRGYTEAFF.

V gene TRBV7-9 combines with J gene TRBJ1-5, with D possibly being TRBD1 (5 bases). The CDR3 is made up of 14 amino acids. With 6 bases removed from V and 6 bases from J, the gap between germline ends came to 15 bases. The germline gives CDR1 SEHNR, CDR2 FQNEAQ (reference sequence). In nucleotides, the CDR3 is TGTGCCAGCAGTCCTTCCCGGGGCAGTCAGCCCCAGCATTTT. Protein: CASSPSRGSQPQHF.

The chain carries TRBV7-9 and TRBJ2-1, with TRBD2 matching over 8 bases. The CDR3 contains 13 residues. The V gene's germline CDR1 is SEHNR and CDR2 FQNEAQ (reference sequence). Trimming removed 8 bases from V and 8 bases from J; junction bases left unmatched: 8. The CDR3 loop is CASRGGPSYEQFF. The CDR3 region has the DNA TGTGCCAGCCGGGGGGGGCCTTCGTATGAGCAGTTCTTC.

This clonotype was counted only a few times. The chain couples TRBV20-1 to TRBJ2-7; the D is unclear. From germline, CDR1 is DFQATT and CDR2 SNEGSKA (reference sequence). CDR3 length: 13 amino acids. Trimming took off 1 base at V and 2 bases at J, with 9 bases between the two ends. The CDR3 here is CSARVRYPYEQYF. The CDR3 nucleotides are TGCAGTGCTAGAGTGCGGTACCCCTACGAGCAGTACTTC.

This clonotype was observed a single time. The chain's CDR3 is CASNPGTLHNEQFF. The CDR3 DNA is TGTGCCAGCAACCCCGGGACGTTACACAATGAGCAGTTCTTC. V usage is TRBV27 and J usage is TRBJ2-1; D might be TRBD1 or TRBD2, each matching 5 bases. The ends were cut back, 7 bases at V and 5 bases at J, with 15 bases in the middle. Germline CDR1 is MNHEY and CDR2 is SMNVEV (reference sequence). The CDR3 length is 14 residues.

The table lists this clonotype with many counts. The gene calls are TRBV11-3 and TRBJ2-5; possible D gene TRBD1, 5 bases. CDR3 length: 13 residues. V lost 5 bases, J lost 2 bases, and 9 bases lay in between. Germline V gene sequence: CDR1 SGHNT, CDR2 YENEEA. The CDR3 spells CASSEGQQETQYF. DNA of the CDR3: TGTGCCAGCAGCGAAGGACAACAAGAGACCCAGTACTTC.

This chain connects TRBV20-1 to TRBJ2-7; 9 nucleotides match TRBD2. The CDR3 contains 15 residues. V lost 6 bases and J lost 3; bases outside the gene matches: 12. The germline CDR1 and CDR2 sequences are DFQATT and SNEGSKA (reference sequence). The CDR3 loop is CSATPTSGGGYEQYF. In DNA form, the CDR3 reads TGCAGTGCGACCCCGACTAGCGGAGGCGGCTACGAGCAGTACTTC.

This clonotype was seen a handful of times. The chain is built from TRBV5-1 and TRBJ1-1; the D is unclear. Germline V gene lookup returns CDR1 SGHRS and CDR2 YFSETQ. The CDR3 extends over 14 amino acids. V lost 0 bases to trimming and J lost 1 base, with 7 bases between them. The chain's CDR3 is CASSLDGPNTEAFF. For the CDR3, the DNA is TGCGCCAGCAGCTTGGACGGACCGAACACTGAAGCTTTCTTT.

The J gene is TRBJ2-1, the V gene TRBV27; 10 bases fit TRBD2. Unmatched junction bases numbered 10, after V lost 7 bases and J lost 4 bases. CDR3 size: 16 residues. Germline CDR1 is MNHEY and CDR2 is SMNVEV (reference sequence). CDR3 amino acids: CASNWARLAGYNEQFF. The CDR3, as DNA: TGTGCCAGCAATTGGGCTCGACTAGCGGGTTACAATGAGCAGTTCTTC.

V usage is TRBV16 and J usage is TRBJ2-7; D is possibly TRBD2 (6 bases). The V end was cut by 2 bases, the J end by 5 bases, with 13 bases between. The germline V gene has CDR1 KGHSY and CDR2 FQNENV. CDR3 length equals 14 residues. CDR3 residues: CASSQGGFLHEQYF. The CDR3 DNA is TGTGCCAGCAGCCAAGGGGGGTTTCTCCACGAGCAGTACTTC.

This clonotype has just a few counts. The V and J genes are TRBV20-1 and TRBJ2-3; 7 bases are a match to TRBD2. The junction had 12 bases not matched to a gene; V was cut back by 2 bases and J by 7 bases. Germline CDR1 DFQATT, CDR2 SNEGSKA (reference sequence). The CDR3 runs 15 residues. The CDR3 DNA sequence: TGCAGTGCTAGATTGGCTAGCGGAGACTTACATACGCAGTATTTT. Its translation: CSARLASGDLHTQYF.

This chain connects TRBV5-1 to TRBJ2-1; D is unresolved. V was trimmed by 0 bases and J by 0 bases, leaving 13 bases between them. CDR1 SGHRS and CDR2 YFSETQ come from the germline V gene. CDR3 size: 17 residues. CDR3 in DNA: TGCGCCAGCAGCTTGGATTTAGGGCGGAACTCCTACAATGAGCAGTTCTTC. It translates to CASSLDLGRNSYNEQFF.